The rows below give T cell receptor beta chains drawn from one sample of a study of cytomegalovirus exposure and HLA in healthy donors. Sequenced by immunoSEQ multiplex PCR; TCRdb stores in-frame clones only, minus some. The repertoire consists of 120,000 to 150,000 clones, with 73% occurring once and the leading ten covering 13% to 15%. Sequenced input: PBMCs. The receptors here all came from a human donor in good health. Each CDR3 is given with its conserved first and last residue. The D gene is left open where the match is weak. Expanded clones get a size class; other rows say once, few or many, or leave the size out.

cdr3_nt: TGTGCCAGCAGCCCTGGACAGACCTACGAGCAGTACTTC
cdr3_aa: CASSPGQTYEQYF
v_call: TRBV9
d_call: .
clone_size: few
j_call: TRBJ2-7

cdr3_nt: TGTGCCAGCAGTTACTTCCCTGGACAATCCTACGAGCAGTACTTC
cdr3_aa: CASSYFPGQSYEQYF
v_call: TRBV6-5
d_call: .
clone_size: few
j_call: TRBJ2-7

cdr3_nt: TGTGCCAGCAGCTTAGGTGTAGCGGGATTGGATGAGCAGTTCTTC
cdr3_aa: CASSLGVAGLDEQFF
v_call: TRBV11-3
d_call: TRBD2
clone_size: .
j_call: TRBJ2-1

cdr3_nt: TGCGCCAGCTCAGGTAACCACTACGAGCAGTACTTC
cdr3_aa: CASSGNHYEQYF
v_call: TRBV5-1
d_call: .
clone_size: .
j_call: TRBJ2-7

cdr3_nt: TGCGCCAGCAGTTCTTTAGCGGGGGGCACAGATACGCAGTATTTT
cdr3_aa: CASSSLAGGTDTQYF
v_call: TRBV5-1
d_call: TRBD2
clone_size: .
j_call: TRBJ2-3

cdr3_nt: TGTGCCAGCAGCGTAGGGGTCAGGGCCTCTAATGAAAAACTGTTTTTT
cdr3_aa: CASSVGVRASNEKLFF
v_call: TRBV9
d_call: .
clone_size: few
j_call: TRBJ1-4

cdr3_nt: TGTGCCAGCCAGGACTGGGGAAACACTGAAGCTTTCTTT
cdr3_aa: CASQDWGNTEAFF
v_call: TRBV19
d_call: .
clone_size: .
j_call: TRBJ1-1

cdr3_nt: TGTGCCAGCTCACCAAGTAGCGGGGAGTCAACTGAAGCTTTCTTT
cdr3_aa: CASSPSSGESTEAFF
v_call: TRBV18
d_call: .
clone_size: .
j_call: TRBJ1-1

cdr3_nt: TGTGCCAGCAGTCACGGGGACGGGACAGGGGGTGGCTACACCTTC
cdr3_aa: CASSHGDGTGGGYTF
v_call: TRBV27
d_call: TRBD1
clone_size: once
j_call: TRBJ1-2

cdr3_nt: TGTGCCAGCAGTGCTCCTAGCGGGACCCAAGAGACCCAGTACTTC
cdr3_aa: CASSAPSGTQETQYF
v_call: TRBV2
d_call: TRBD2
clone_size: .
j_call: TRBJ2-5

cdr3_nt: TGTGCCAGCAGCCGCGGGGGGACTAGCACAGATACGCAGTATTTT
cdr3_aa: CASSRGGTSTDTQYF
v_call: TRBV11-3
d_call: TRBD2
clone_size: .
j_call: TRBJ2-3

cdr3_nt: TGTGCCAGCAGACAAAACACTGAAGCTTTCTTT
cdr3_aa: CASRQNTEAFF
v_call: TRBV11-2
d_call: .
clone_size: .
j_call: TRBJ1-1

cdr3_nt: TGTGCCAGCAGCGAGACAGGGGGCGCTGGGGCCAACGTCCTGACTTTC
cdr3_aa: CASSETGGAGANVLTF
v_call: TRBV9
d_call: TRBD1
clone_size: .
j_call: TRBJ2-6

cdr3_nt: TGTGCCAGCAGCCAAGAGGGACAGCCCTTCTATGGCTACACCTTC
cdr3_aa: CASSQEGQPFYGYTF
v_call: TRBV4-2
d_call: TRBD1
clone_size: .
j_call: TRBJ1-2

cdr3_nt: TGTGCCAGCAGATACAGGGTTGGGGGCACTGAAGCTTTCTTT
cdr3_aa: CASRYRVGGTEAFF
v_call: TRBV27
d_call: .
clone_size: .
j_call: TRBJ1-1

cdr3_nt: TGTGCCAGCAGCTTGGTGGGACAGCCCTTCTATGGCTACACCTTC
cdr3_aa: CASSLVGQPFYGYTF
v_call: TRBV5-4
d_call: TRBD1
clone_size: .
j_call: TRBJ1-2

cdr3_nt: TGTGCCAGCAGCCAAGACCGGGAGCGGAATGAGCAGTTCTTC
cdr3_aa: CASSQDRERNEQFF
v_call: TRBV4-2
d_call: .
clone_size: .
j_call: TRBJ2-1

cdr3_nt: TGTGCCAGCAGTTCCTCGGACAGGCACAATGAGCAGTTCTTC
cdr3_aa: CASSSSDRHNEQFF
v_call: TRBV6-5
d_call: TRBD1
clone_size: .
j_call: TRBJ2-1

cdr3_nt: TGCGCCAGCAGACAAACCTCTGGAAACACCATATATTTT
cdr3_aa: CASRQTSGNTIYF
v_call: TRBV5-1
d_call: .
clone_size: .
j_call: TRBJ1-3

cdr3_nt: TGTGCCAGCAGCCGACTAGCGGGTGGAGAGACCCAGTACTTC
cdr3_aa: CASSRLAGGETQYF
v_call: TRBV14
d_call: TRBD2
clone_size: .
j_call: TRBJ2-5

cdr3_nt: TGTGCCAGCAGCTTATTAGGAGGGGGGGACAGGGGAAAATACAATGAGCAGTTCTTC
cdr3_aa: CASSLLGGGDRGKYNEQFF
v_call: TRBV7-9
d_call: TRBD1
clone_size: .
j_call: TRBJ2-1

cdr3_nt: TGTGCCAGCACCCGGGAGGTGGCAGATACGCAGTATTTT
cdr3_aa: CASTREVADTQYF
v_call: TRBV2
d_call: TRBD2
clone_size: .
j_call: TRBJ2-3

cdr3_nt: TGTGCAAGTCGCTTGTGTTTGGGAGACAGGGATGGTCAGCCCCAGCATTTT
cdr3_aa: CASRLCLGDRDGQPQHF
v_call: TRBV12-2
d_call: .
clone_size: .
j_call: TRBJ1-5

cdr3_nt: TGTGCCAGCAGTCCCGACAGGATCAACTACAATGAGCAGTTCTTC
cdr3_aa: CASSPDRINYNEQFF
v_call: TRBV6-5
d_call: .
clone_size: .
j_call: TRBJ2-1

cdr3_nt: TGTGCCAGCAGCTTTGTGACAGGGGTGGAAGTGGATTCACCCCTCCACTTT
cdr3_aa: CASSFVTGVEVDSPLHF
v_call: TRBV7-8
d_call: TRBD1
clone_size: .
j_call: TRBJ1-6

cdr3_nt: TGTGCCAGCAGTCGTTCAGGAAGCACAGATACGCAGTATTTT
cdr3_aa: CASSRSGSTDTQYF
v_call: TRBV6-1
d_call: .
clone_size: .
j_call: TRBJ2-3

cdr3_nt: TGTGCTAGTGGTGGTCGGGGGGTCGGGGGTGAGGAGTTCTTC
cdr3_aa: CASGGRGVGGEEFF
v_call: TRBV12-5
d_call: TRBD2
clone_size: .
j_call: TRBJ2-1

cdr3_nt: TGTGCCACCAGCAGAGGGATCGCGGGTACAACTAATGAAAAACTGTTTTTT
cdr3_aa: CATSRGIAGTTNEKLFF
v_call: TRBV15
d_call: .
clone_size: .
j_call: TRBJ1-4

cdr3_nt: TGTGCCAGCAGCTCAGGGCCCACTGAAGCTTTCTTT
cdr3_aa: CASSSGPTEAFF
v_call: TRBV7-9
d_call: .
clone_size: .
j_call: TRBJ1-1

cdr3_nt: TGTGCCGTGGGGGGTCGTAGAGAAAAACTGTTTTTT
cdr3_aa: CAVGGRREKLFF
v_call: TRBV6-1
d_call: .
clone_size: .
j_call: TRBJ1-4

cdr3_nt: TGTGCCAGCAGCGGCAGGGACAGGGGAAACTATGGCTACACCTTC
cdr3_aa: CASSGRDRGNYGYTF
v_call: TRBV9
d_call: TRBD1
clone_size: .
j_call: TRBJ1-2

cdr3_nt: TGTGCCAGCAAATTTCTCTTGGGGGCCGAGCAGTACTTC
cdr3_aa: CASKFLLGAEQYF
v_call: TRBV6-1
d_call: .
clone_size: .
j_call: TRBJ2-7

cdr3_nt: TGTGCCAGCAGTGAACGCGGGGGGAGGCCCCAGCATTTT
cdr3_aa: CASSERGGRPQHF
v_call: TRBV2
d_call: .
clone_size: .
j_call: TRBJ1-5

cdr3_nt: TGCAGCGTTGGAGAGGGGGAGGGGTATGGCTACACCTTC
cdr3_aa: CSVGEGEGYGYTF
v_call: TRBV29-1
d_call: .
clone_size: few
j_call: TRBJ1-2

cdr3_nt: TGTGCCATCGGGGTTACTCGACGGGGAGATACGCAGTATTTT
cdr3_aa: CAIGVTRRGDTQYF
v_call: TRBV10-3
d_call: .
clone_size: .
j_call: TRBJ2-3

cdr3_nt: TGTGCCAGCAGTCACACTAGCGGGGGGGCCGATGAGCAGTTCTTC
cdr3_aa: CASSHTSGGADEQFF
v_call: TRBV27
d_call: TRBD2
clone_size: .
j_call: TRBJ2-1

cdr3_nt: TGTGCCAGCAGTTTGACAGGGACAAACTATGGCTACACCTTC
cdr3_aa: CASSLTGTNYGYTF
v_call: TRBV28
d_call: TRBD1
clone_size: .
j_call: TRBJ1-2

cdr3_nt: TGTGCCAGCAGTGAAATGGGGCTTGCTTATGAAAAACTGTTTTTT
cdr3_aa: CASSEMGLAYEKLFF
v_call: TRBV2
d_call: .
clone_size: few
j_call: TRBJ1-4

cdr3_nt: TGCGCCAGCAGCTCAGTCCCCAATCAGCCCCAGCATTTT
cdr3_aa: CASSSVPNQPQHF
v_call: TRBV4-1
d_call: .
clone_size: .
j_call: TRBJ1-5

cdr3_nt: TGTGCCAGCAGCTTTACTACAGGGGAGACTGAAGCTTTCTTT
cdr3_aa: CASSFTTGETEAFF
v_call: TRBV7-9
d_call: TRBD1
clone_size: .
j_call: TRBJ1-1

cdr3_nt: TGTGCCAGCAGTGCTCTAGCGGGGGTGGAGACCCAGTACTTC
cdr3_aa: CASSALAGVETQYF
v_call: TRBV2
d_call: TRBD2
clone_size: .
j_call: TRBJ2-5

cdr3_nt: TGTGCCAGCAGCCCCCCCGGACAGATCAATCAGCCCCAGCATTTT
cdr3_aa: CASSPPGQINQPQHF
v_call: TRBV9
d_call: .
clone_size: .
j_call: TRBJ1-5

cdr3_nt: TGTGCCAGTAGAAACACAGGGGGCGGCTCTGGAAACACCATATATTTT
cdr3_aa: CASRNTGGGSGNTIYF
v_call: TRBV19
d_call: TRBD1
clone_size: few
j_call: TRBJ1-3